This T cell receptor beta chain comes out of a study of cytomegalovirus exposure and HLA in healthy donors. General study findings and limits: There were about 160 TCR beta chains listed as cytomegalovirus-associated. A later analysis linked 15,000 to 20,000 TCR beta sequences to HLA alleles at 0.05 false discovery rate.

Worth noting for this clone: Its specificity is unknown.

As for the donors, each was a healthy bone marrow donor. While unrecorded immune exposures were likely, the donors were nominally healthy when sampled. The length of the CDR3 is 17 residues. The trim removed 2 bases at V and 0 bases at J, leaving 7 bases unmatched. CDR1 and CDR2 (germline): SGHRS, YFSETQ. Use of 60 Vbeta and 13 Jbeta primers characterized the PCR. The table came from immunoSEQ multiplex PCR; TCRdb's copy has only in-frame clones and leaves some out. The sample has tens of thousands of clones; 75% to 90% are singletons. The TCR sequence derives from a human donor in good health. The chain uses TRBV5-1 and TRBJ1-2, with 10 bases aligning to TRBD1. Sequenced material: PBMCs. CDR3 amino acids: CASSFSGQGLPNYGYTF. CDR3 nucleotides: TGCGCCAGCAGCTTTTCGGGACAGGGGCTTCCTAACTATGGCTACACCTTC.